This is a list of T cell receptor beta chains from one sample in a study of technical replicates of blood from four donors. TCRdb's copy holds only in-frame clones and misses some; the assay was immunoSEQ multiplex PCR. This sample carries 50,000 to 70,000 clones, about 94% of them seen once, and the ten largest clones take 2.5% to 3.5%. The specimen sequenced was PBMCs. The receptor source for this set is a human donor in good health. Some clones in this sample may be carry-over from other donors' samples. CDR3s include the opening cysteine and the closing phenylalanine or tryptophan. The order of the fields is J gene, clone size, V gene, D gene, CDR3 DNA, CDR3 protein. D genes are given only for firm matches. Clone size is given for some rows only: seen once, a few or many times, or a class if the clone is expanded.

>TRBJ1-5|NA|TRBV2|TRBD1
TGTGCCAGCAGTGAAGAGGGGGCAGTTAGCAATCAGCCCCAGCATTTT
CASSEEGAVSNQPQHF
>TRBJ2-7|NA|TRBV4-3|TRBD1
TGCGCCAGCAGCCAATCCACGACCGGGACAGGGGGGTACGAGCAGTACTTC
CASSQSTTGTGGYEQYF
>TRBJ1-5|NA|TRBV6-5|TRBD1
TGTGCCAGCAGCTACACGACAGGGGACAATCAGCCCCAGCATTTT
CASSYTTGDNQPQHF
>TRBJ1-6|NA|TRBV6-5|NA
TGTGCCAGCAGTTACTTAGGGGTAAATTCACCCCTCCACTTT
CASSYLGVNSPLHF
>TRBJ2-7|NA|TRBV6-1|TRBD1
TGTGCCAGCAGTGAAGAAGCGCCGGACAGGATATACGAGCAGTACTTC
CASSEEAPDRIYEQYF
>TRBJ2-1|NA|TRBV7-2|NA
TGTGCCAGCAGCTTAATACAGGTGGTCTACAATGAGCAGTTCTTC
CASSLIQVVYNEQFF
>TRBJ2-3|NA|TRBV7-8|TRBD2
TGTGCCAGCAGCCTGAGACTAGCGGGGGGGGTCGCAGATACGCAGTATTTT
CASSLRLAGGVADTQYF
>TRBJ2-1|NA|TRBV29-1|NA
TGCAGCGTTAATACCTACAATGAGCAGTTCTTC
CSVNTYNEQFF
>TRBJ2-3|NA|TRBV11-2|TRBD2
TGTGCCAGCAGCTTAGGCCTAGCGGGGGTCACAGATACGCAGTATTTT
CASSLGLAGVTDTQYF
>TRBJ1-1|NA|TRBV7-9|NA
TGTGCCAGCAGCCCGGGTCTTTCAGAGTCTGAAGCTTTCTTT
CASSPGLSESEAFF
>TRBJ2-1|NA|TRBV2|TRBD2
TGTGCCAGCGGGGAGCGGGGGGGCCCCCATGAGCAGTTCTTC
CASGERGGPHEQFF
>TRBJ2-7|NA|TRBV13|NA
TGTGCCAGCAGTCATCGAGCCGGGACACCCAACTACGAGCAGTACTTC
CASSHRAGTPNYEQYF
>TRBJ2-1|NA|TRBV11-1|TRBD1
TGTGCCAGCAGTTGGGACAGGGCCCCCTACAATGAGCAGTTCTTC
CASSWDRAPYNEQFF
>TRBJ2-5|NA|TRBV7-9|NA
TGTGCCAGCAGCTTAGTCAGTACAGAGACCCAGTACTTC
CASSLVSTETQYF
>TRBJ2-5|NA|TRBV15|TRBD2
TGTGCCACCAGCAGAGATTTAAGTGAAGCGGGGGGGTACCAAGAGACCCAGTACTTC
CATSRDLSEAGGYQETQYF
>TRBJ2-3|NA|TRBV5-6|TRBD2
TGTGCCAGCAGCCTGGGACTAGCGGGGGGTGATACGCAGTATTTT
CASSLGLAGGDTQYF
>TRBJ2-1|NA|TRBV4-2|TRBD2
TGTGCCAGCAGCCTCTGGGCAGCGGGAGAGTACAATGAGCAGTTCTTC
CASSLWAAGEYNEQFF
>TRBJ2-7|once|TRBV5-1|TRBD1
TGCGCCAGCAGCTTGGAAGGGACAGGGGTATCTGGCGAGCAGTACTTC
CASSLEGTGVSGEQYF
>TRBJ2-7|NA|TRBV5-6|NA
TGTGCCAGCAGCCACGGCCGGGTATACGAGCAGTACTTC
CASSHGRVYEQYF
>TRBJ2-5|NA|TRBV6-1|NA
TGTGCCAGCATCCTCTCCGGTCGGGAGACCCAGTACTTC
CASILSGRETQYF
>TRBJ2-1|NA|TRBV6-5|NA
TGTGCCAGCAGTTCCCAGTTTGAGCAGTTCTTC
CASSSQFEQFF
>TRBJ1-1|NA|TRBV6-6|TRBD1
TGTGCCAGCAAAAATGGAGGGGGCGTCAAAGTTGAAGCTTTCTTT
CASKNGGGVKVEAFF
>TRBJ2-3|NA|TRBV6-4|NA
TGTGCCAGCAGTGTAGGAGGCGAGTACACAGATACGCAGTATTTT
CASSVGGEYTDTQYF
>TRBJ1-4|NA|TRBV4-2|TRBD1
TGTGCCAGCAGCCCGGTTAACAGGGGGGATGAAAAACTGTTTTTT
CASSPVNRGDEKLFF
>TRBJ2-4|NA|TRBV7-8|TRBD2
TGTGCCAGCAGCTCCCGGACTAGCGGGGTAGCCAAAAACATTCAGTACTTC
CASSSRTSGVAKNIQYF
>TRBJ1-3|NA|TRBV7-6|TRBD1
TGTGCCAGCAGCCTATTCGTGGGACAGGTAGCGGGAAACACCATATATTTT
CASSLFVGQVAGNTIYF
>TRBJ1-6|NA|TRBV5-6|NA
TGTGCCAGCAGCGCCTGGGGGGGTTCACCCCTCCACTTT
CASSAWGGSPLHF
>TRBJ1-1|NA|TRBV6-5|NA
TGTGCCAGCAGTTACCCCCTAGCCCCCACTGAAGCTTTCTTT
CASSYPLAPTEAFF
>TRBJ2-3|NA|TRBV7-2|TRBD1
TGTGCCAGCAGCTTGGGGGGGACAGGGGGCACAGATACGCAGTATTTT
CASSLGGTGGTDTQYF
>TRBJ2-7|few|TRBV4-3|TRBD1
TGCGCCAGCAGCCCAGGGACAGCGTCTAGCCGATCCTACGAGCAGTACTTC
CASSPGTASSRSYEQYF
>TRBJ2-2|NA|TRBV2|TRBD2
TGTGCCAGCCGTGGGACTAGCGGGCCGGGGGAGCTGTTTTTT
CASRGTSGPGELFF
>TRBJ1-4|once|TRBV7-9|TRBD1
TGTGCCAGCAGCGTCTCCCACCGGGACAGAGCTGAAAAACTGTTTTTT
CASSVSHRDRAEKLFF
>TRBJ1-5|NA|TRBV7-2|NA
TGTGCCAGCAGCGCGGGACCCCAGGGCAATCAGCCCCAGCATTTT
CASSAGPQGNQPQHF
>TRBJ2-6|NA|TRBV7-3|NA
TGTGCCAGCAGCCAAATCATCGGGGCCAACGTCCTGACTTTC
CASSQIIGANVLTF
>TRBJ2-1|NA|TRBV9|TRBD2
TGTGCCAGCAGCCCGGCGGGCGGGGGGGCCTACAATGAGCAGTTCTTC
CASSPAGGGAYNEQFF